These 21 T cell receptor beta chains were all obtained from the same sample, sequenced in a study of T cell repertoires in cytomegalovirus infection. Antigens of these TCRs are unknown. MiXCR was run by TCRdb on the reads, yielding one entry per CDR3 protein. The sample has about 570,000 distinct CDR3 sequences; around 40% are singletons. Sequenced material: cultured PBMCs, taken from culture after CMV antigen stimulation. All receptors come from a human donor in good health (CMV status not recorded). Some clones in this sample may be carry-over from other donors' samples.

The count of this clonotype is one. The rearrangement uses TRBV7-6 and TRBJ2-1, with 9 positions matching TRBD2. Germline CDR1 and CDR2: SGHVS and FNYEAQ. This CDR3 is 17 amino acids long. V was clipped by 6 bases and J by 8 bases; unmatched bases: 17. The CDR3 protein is CASRPTLRGGLTHEQFF. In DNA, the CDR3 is TGTGCCAGCAGACCCACGTTGCGGGGGGGCCTCACCCATGAGCAGTTCTTC.

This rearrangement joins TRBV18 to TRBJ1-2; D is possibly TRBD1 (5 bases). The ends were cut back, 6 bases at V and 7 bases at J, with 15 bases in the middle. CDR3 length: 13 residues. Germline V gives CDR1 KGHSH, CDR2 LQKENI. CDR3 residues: CASSPGEGSGYTF. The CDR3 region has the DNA TGTGCCAGCTCCCCCGGTGAGGGGTCTGGCTACACCTTC.

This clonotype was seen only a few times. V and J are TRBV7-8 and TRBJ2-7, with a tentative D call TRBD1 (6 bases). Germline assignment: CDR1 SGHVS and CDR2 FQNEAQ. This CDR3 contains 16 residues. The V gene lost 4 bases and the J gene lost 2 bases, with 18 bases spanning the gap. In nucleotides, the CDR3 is TGTGCCAGCAGCTCCGAGTACAGGGAGAAAACCTACGAGCAGTACTTC. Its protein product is CASSSEYREKTYEQYF.

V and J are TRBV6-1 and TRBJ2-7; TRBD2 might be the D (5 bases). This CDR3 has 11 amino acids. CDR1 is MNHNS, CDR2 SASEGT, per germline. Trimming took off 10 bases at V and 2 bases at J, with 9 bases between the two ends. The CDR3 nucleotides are TGTGCCACCAAGGGAGCCTACGAGCAGTACTTC. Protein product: CATKGAYEQYF.

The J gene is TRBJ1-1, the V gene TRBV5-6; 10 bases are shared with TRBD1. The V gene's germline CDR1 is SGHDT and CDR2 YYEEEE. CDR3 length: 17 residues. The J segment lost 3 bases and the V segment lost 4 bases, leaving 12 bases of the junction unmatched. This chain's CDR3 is CASSAYYSGTGDTEAFF. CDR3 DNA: TGTGCCAGCAGCGCTTATTACTCCGGGACAGGGGACACTGAAGCTTTCTTT.

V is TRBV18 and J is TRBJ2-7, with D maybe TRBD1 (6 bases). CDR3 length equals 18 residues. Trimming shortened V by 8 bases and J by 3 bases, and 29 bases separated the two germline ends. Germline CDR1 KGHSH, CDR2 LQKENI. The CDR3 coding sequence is TGTGCCAGCCCTACCAGCCGGACAGAAAGGATACTAGGCTACGAGCAGTACTTC. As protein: CASPTSRTERILGYEQYF.

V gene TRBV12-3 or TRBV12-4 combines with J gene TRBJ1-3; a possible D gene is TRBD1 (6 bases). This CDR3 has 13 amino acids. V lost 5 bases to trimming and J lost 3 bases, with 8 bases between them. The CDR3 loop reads CASSTGLGNTIYF. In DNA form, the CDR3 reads TGTGCCAGCAGTACAGGGCTTGGAAACACCATATATTTT.

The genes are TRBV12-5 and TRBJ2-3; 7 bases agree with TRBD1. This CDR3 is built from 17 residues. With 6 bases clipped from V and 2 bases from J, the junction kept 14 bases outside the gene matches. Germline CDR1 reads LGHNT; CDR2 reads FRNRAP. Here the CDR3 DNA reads TGTGCTAGTGGCACCACCACAGGGGCGTCCTACACAGATACGCAGTATTTT. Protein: CASGTTTGASYTDTQYF. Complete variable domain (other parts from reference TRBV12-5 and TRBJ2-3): DARVTQTPRHKVTEMGQEVTMRCQPILGHNTVFWYRQTMMQGLELLAYFRNRAPLDDSGMPKDRFSAEMPDATLATLKIQPSEPRDSAVYFCASGTTTGASYTDTQYFGPGTRLTVL.

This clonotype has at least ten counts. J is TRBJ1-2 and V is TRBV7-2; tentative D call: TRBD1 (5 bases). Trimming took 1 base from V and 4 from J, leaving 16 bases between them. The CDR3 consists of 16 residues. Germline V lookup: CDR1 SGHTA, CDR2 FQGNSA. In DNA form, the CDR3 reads TGTGCCAGCAGCTTAGGGGGCCACATGAGACCCTATGGCTACACCTTC. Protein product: CASSLGGHMRPYGYTF.

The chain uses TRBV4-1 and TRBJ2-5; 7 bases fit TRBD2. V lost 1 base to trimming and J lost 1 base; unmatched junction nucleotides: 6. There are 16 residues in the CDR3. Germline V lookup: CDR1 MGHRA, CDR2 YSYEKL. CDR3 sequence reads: CASSQGLAFFQETQYF. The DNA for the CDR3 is TGCGCCAGCAGCCAAGGACTAGCCTTTTTCCAAGAGACCCAGTACTTC.

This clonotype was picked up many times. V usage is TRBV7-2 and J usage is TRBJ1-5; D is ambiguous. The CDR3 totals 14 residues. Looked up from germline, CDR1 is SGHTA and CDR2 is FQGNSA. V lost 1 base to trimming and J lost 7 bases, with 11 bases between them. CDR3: CASSLVGSVQPQHF. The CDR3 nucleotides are TGTGCCAGCAGCTTAGTTGGTTCAGTCCAGCCCCAGCATTTT.

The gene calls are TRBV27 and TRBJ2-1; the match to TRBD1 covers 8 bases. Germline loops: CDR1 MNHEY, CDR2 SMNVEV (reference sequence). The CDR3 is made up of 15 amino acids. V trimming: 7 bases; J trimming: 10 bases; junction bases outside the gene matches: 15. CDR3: CASTSRDRPYSEQFF. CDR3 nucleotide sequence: TGTGCCAGCACTAGCCGGGACAGGCCGTACAGCGAGCAGTTCTTC.

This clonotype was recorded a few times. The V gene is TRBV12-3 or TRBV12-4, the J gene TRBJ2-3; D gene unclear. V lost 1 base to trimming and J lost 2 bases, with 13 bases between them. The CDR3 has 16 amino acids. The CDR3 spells CASSLDGNTYTDTQYF. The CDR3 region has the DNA TGTGCCAGCAGTTTAGATGGAAATACTTACACAGATACGCAGTATTTT.

The CDR3 is CSASDVGRGSGELFF. DNA of the CDR3: TGCAGTGCTAGTGATGTTGGGAGAGGTTCGGGGGAGCTGTTTTTT. The chain uses TRBV20-1 and TRBJ2-2; D possibly corresponds to TRBD2 (5 bases). Per the germline V gene, CDR1 is DFQATT and CDR2 is SNEGSKA (reference sequence). V was trimmed by 3 bases and J by 8 bases, leaving 19 bases between them. CDR3 length equals 15 residues.

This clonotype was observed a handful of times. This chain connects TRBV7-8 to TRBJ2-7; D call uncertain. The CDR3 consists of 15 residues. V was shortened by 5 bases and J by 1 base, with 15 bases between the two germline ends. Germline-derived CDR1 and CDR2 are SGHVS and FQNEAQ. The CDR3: CASSLRRAISYEQYF. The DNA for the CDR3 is TGTGCCAGCAGCCTCCGACGGGCTATTTCCTACGAGCAGTACTTC. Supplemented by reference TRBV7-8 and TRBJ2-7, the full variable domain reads GAGVSQSPRYKVAKRGQDVALRCDPISGHVSLFWYQQALGQGPEFLTYFQNEAQLDKSGLPSDRFFAERPEGSVSTLKIQRTQQEDSAVYLCASSLRRAISYEQYFGPGTRLTVT.

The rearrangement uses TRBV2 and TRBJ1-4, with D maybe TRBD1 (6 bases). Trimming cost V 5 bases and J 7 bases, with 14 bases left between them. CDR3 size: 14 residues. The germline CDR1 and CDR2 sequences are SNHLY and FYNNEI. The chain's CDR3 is CASSPTQGREKLFF. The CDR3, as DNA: TGTGCCAGCAGTCCAACCCAGGGGCGTGAAAAACTGTTTTTT.

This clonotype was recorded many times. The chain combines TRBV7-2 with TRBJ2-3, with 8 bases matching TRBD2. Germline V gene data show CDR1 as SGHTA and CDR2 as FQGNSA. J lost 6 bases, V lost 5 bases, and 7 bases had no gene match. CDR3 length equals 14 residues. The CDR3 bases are TGTGCCAGCAGCACCGGGGGGGCCGTGGATACGCAGTATTTT. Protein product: CASSTGGAVDTQYF.

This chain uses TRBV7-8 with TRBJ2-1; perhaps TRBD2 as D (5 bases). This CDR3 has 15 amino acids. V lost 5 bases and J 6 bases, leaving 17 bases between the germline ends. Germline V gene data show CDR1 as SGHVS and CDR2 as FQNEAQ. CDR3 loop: CASSPSGFMSNEQFF. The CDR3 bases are TGTGCCAGCAGCCCGTCGGGGTTTATGAGCAATGAGCAGTTCTTC.

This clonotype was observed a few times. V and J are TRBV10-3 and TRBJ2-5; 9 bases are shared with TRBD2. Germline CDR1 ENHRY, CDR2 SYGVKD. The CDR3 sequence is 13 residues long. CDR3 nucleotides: TGTGCTTCGGGTCTAGCGGGGCCAGAGACCCAGTACTTC. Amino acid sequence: CASGLAGPETQYF.

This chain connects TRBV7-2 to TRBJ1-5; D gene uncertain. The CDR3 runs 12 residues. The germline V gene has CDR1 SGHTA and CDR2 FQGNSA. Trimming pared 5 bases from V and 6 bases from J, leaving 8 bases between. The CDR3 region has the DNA TGTGCCAGCAGCGTGACCCTTCAGCCCCAGCATTTT. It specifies CASSVTLQPQHF.

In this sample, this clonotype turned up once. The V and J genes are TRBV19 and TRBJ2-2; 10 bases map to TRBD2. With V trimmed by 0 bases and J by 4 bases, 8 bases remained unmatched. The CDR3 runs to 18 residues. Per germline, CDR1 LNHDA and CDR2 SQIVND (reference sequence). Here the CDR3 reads CASSIDRALAGATGELFF. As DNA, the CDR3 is TGTGCCAGTAGTATAGATCGTGCTCTAGCGGGGGCCACCGGGGAGCTGTTTTTT. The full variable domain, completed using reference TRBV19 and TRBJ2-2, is DGGITQSPKYLFRKEGQNVTLSCEQNLNHDAMYWYRQDPGQGLRLIYYSQIVNDFQKGDIAEGYSVSREKKESFPLTVTSAQKNPTAFYLCASSIDRALAGATGELFFGEGSRLTVL.